This TCR beta chain comes out of a study of blood T cell repertoires in COVID-19. Study-wide context: Sites in the United States, Italy and Spain provided acute and convalescent COVID-19 samples.

Original methodology: From reference gene primer amplification, estimates of nucleated cell counts were derived. The repertoire was sequenced with immunoSEQ multiplex PCR; TCRdb's copy has only in-frame clones and lacks some. For V, J and clone size, that table is used; D and trimming come from the DNA. The sample lists 120,000 to 150,000 clones, about 84% occurring once. Cohorts were determined from participant-reported clinical history. This CDR3 comprises 13 residues. V lost 1 base to trimming and J lost 8 bases; unmatched junction nucleotides: 3. CDR1 SGDLS and CDR2 YYNGEE come from the germline V gene.

The clonotype originates from a woman between 18 and 29 years old who had been exposed to COVID-19. Sequenced input: PBMCs or T cells enriched from blood (not recorded which). V usage is TRBV9 and J usage is TRBJ1-2, with 9 positions matching TRBD1. As DNA, the CDR3 is TGTGCCAGCAGCGTACAGGGGACAGGGGGCTACACCTTC. This codes for CASSVQGTGGYTF. The whole variable domain, filled in from reference TRBV9 and TRBJ1-2, reads DSGVTQTPKHLITATGQRVTLRCSPRSGDLSVYWYQQSLDQGLQFLIQYYNGEERAKGNILERFSAQQFPDLHSELNLSSLELGDSALYFCASSVQGTGGYTFGSGTRLTVV.